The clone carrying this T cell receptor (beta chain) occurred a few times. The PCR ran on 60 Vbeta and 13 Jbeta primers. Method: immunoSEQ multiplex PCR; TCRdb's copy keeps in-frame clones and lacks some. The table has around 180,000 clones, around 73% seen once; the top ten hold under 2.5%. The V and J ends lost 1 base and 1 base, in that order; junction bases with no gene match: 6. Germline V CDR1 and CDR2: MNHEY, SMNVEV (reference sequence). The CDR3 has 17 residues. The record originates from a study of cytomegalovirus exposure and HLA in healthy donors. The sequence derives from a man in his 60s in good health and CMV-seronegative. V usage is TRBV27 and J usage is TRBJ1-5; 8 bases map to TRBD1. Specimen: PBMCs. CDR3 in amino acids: CASSLLPGQASNQPQHF. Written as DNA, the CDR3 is TGTGCCAGCAGTTTATTGCCGGGACAGGCGAGCAATCAGCCCCAGCATTTT.